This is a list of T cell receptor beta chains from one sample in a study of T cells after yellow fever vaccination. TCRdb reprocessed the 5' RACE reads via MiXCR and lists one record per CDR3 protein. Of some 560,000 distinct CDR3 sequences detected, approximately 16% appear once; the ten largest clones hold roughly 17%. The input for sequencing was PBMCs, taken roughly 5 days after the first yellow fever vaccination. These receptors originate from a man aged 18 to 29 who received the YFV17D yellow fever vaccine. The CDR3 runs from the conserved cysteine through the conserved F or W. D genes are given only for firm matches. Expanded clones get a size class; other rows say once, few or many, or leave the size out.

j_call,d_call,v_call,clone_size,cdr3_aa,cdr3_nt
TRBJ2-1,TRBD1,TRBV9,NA,CASSVAVGDREFGQFF,TGTGCCAGCAGCGTAGCTGTGGGGGACAGGGAGTTTGGGCAGTTCTTC
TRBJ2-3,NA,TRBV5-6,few,CASSGANTQYF,TGTGCCAGCAGCGGAGCAAATACGCAGTATTTT
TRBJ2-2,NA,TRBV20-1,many,CSARSRNTGELFF,TGCAGTGCTAGAAGTAGGAACACCGGGGAGCTGTTTTTT
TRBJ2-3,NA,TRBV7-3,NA,CASSLTNSAADTQYF,TGTGCCAGCAGCTTAACTAATAGCGCCGCAGATACGCAGTATTTT
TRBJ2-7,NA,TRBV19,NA,CASSSPGTRYEQYF,TGTGCCAGTAGTTCGCCCGGGACACGCTACGAGCAGTACTTC
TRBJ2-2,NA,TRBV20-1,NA,CSARKIRGHVTGELFF,TGCAGTGCCAGAAAAATACGGGGGCATGTCACCGGGGAGCTGTTTTTT
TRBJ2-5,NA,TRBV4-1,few,CASSPTPGLSTRGPSGETQYF,TGCGCCAGCAGCCCCACTCCCGGCCTGTCTACGCGGGGGCCCTCAGGGGAGACCCAGTACTTC
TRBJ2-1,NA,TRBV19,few,CASNLQWANNEQFF,TGTGCCAGTAACCTCCAGTGGGCGAACAATGAGCAGTTCTTC
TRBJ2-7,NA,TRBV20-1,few,CSARPPRGAESYEQYF,TGCAGTGCTAGACCACCTCGGGGCGCAGAGTCCTACGAGCAGTACTTC
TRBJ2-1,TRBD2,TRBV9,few,CASSIGTSESYNEQFF,TGTGCCAGCAGCATCGGGACTAGCGAGTCCTACAATGAGCAGTTCTTC
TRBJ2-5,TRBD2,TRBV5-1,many,CASSLGLAGGFQETQYF,TGCGCCAGCAGCTTGGGACTAGCGGGGGGATTCCAAGAGACCCAGTACTTC
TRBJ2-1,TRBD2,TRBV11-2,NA,CASSLAGAGGYNEQFF,TGTGCCAGCAGCTTAGCCGGCGCGGGGGGGTACAATGAGCAGTTCTTC
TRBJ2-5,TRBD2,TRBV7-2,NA,CASSFAGGETQYF,TGTGCCAGCAGCTTTGCGGGGGGGGAGACCCAGTACTTC
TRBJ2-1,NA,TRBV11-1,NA,CASSRSGTNSLGRQFF,TGTGCCAGCAGCCGATCGGGGACCAATTCGCTTGGCAGGCAGTTCTTC
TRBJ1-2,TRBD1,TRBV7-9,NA,CASSRSTGENGYTF,TGTGCCAGCAGCCGTTCGACAGGGGAGAATGGCTACACCTTC
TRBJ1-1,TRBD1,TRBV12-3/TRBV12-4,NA,CASSLERGQGNTEAFF,TGTGCCAGCAGTTTAGAGCGGGGACAGGGTAACACTGAAGCTTTCTTT
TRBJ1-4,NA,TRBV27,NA,CANSITEKLFF,TGTGCCAACTCGATCACCGAAAAACTGTTTTTT
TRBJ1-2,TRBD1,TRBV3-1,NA,CASSQDRTNYGYTF,TGTGCCAGCAGCCAGGACAGGACGAACTATGGCTACACCTTC
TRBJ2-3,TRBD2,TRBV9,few,CASSVDPSGGADTQYF,TGTGCCAGCAGCGTAGACCCTAGCGGGGGGGCAGATACGCAGTATTTT
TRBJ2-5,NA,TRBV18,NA,CASSPATGSGVTQYF,TGTGCCAGCTCACCAGCGACAGGGTCGGGGGTGACCCAGTACTTC
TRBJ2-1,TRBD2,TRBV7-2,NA,CASRARGGSSYNEQFF,TGTGCCAGCAGGGCTCGGGGCGGGAGCTCCTACAATGAGCAGTTCTTC
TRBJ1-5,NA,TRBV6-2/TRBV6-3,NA,CASSFGKNQPQHF,TGTGCCAGCAGTTTCGGGAAAAATCAGCCCCAGCATTTT
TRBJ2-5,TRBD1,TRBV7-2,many,CASSRQGAGETQYF,TGTGCCAGCAGCCGCCAGGGGGCGGGAGAGACCCAGTACTTC
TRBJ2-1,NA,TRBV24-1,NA,CATSDSTGISYNEQFF,TGTGCCACCAGTGACTCCACAGGGATCTCCTACAATGAGCAGTTCTTC
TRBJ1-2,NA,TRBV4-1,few,CASSQDPAGAEWYGYTF,TGCGCCAGCAGCCAAGACCCCGCAGGGGCGGAGTGGTATGGCTACACCTTC
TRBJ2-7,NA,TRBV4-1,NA,CASSQTAPYEQYF,TGCGCCAGCAGCCAAACCGCCCCCTACGAGCAGTACTTC
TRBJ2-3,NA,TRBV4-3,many,CASSLTTGDTQYF,TGCGCCAGCAGCCTAACGACGGGAGATACGCAGTATTTT
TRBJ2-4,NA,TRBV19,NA,CASRDPGEAKNIQYF,TGTGCCAGTAGGGACCCTGGGGAGGCCAAAAACATTCAGTACTTC
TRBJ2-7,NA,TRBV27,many,CASSSRGVGPYEQYF,TGTGCCAGCAGCTCTCGCGGGGTGGGGCCCTACGAGCAGTACTTC
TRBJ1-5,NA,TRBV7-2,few,CASSLGNRVSNQPQHF,TGTGCCAGCAGCTTAGGTAACAGGGTCAGCAATCAGCCCCAGCATTTT
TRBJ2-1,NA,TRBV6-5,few,CASSYSYAPYNEQFF,TGTGCCAGCAGTTACTCGTACGCCCCCTACAATGAGCAGTTCTTC
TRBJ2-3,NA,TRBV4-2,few,CASSQKAGGWRGLGTDTQYF,TGTGCCAGCAGCCAAAAGGCAGGAGGCTGGCGAGGGTTGGGCACAGATACGCAGTATTTT
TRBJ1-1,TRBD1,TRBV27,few,CASRDRDTEAFF,TGTGCCAGCAGAGACAGGGACACTGAAGCTTTCTTT
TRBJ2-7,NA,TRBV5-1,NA,CASSYEGDEQYF,TGCGCCAGCAGCTATGAGGGGGACGAGCAGTACTTC
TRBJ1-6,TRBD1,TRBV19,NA,CASSRQGNLGSPLHF,TGTGCCAGTAGCCGACAGGGTAACCTTGGATCACCCCTCCACTTT
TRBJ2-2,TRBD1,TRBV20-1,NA,CCARIPGQESTGELFF,TGCTGCGCTAGGATACCGGGACAGGAATCCACCGGGGAGCTGTTTTTT
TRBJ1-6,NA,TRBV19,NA,CASSIRRNSYNSPLHF,TGTGCCAGTAGTATACGACGGAACTCCTATAATTCACCCCTCCACTTT
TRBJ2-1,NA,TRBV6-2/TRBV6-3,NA,CASSEQASYNEQFF,TGTGCCAGCAGCGAACAGGCCTCCTACAATGAGCAGTTCTTC
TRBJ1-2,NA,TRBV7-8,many,CASSFAEYYGYTF,TGTGCCAGCAGCTTTGCCGAATACTATGGCTACACCTTC
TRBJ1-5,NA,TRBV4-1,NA,CASSQDLAAYQPQHF,TGCGCCAGCAGCCAAGATCTAGCAGCTTATCAGCCCCAGCATTTT
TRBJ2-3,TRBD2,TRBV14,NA,CASSRGGAPDTQYF,TGTGCCAGCAGCCGCGGGGGGGCCCCAGATACGCAGTATTTT
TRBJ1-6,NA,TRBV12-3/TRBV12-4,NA,CASSLEQLRSPLHF,TGTGCCAGCAGTTTGGAACAGCTTCGCTCACCCCTCCACTTT
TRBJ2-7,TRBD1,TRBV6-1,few,CASSHGPRTGFSYEQYF,TGTGCCAGCAGTCATGGGCCCCGGACAGGGTTTTCCTACGAGCAGTACTTC
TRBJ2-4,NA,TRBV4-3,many,CASSQDPGFTKNIQYF,TGCGCCAGCAGCCAAGATCCGGGATTTACCAAAAACATTCAGTACTTC
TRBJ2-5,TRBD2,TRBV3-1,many,CASSLLAEETQYF,TGTGCCAGCAGTTTACTAGCGGAAGAGACCCAGTACTTC
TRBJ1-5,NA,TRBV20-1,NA,CSAQVGNSNQPQHF,TGCAGTGCTCAGGTTGGAAATAGCAATCAGCCCCAGCATTTT